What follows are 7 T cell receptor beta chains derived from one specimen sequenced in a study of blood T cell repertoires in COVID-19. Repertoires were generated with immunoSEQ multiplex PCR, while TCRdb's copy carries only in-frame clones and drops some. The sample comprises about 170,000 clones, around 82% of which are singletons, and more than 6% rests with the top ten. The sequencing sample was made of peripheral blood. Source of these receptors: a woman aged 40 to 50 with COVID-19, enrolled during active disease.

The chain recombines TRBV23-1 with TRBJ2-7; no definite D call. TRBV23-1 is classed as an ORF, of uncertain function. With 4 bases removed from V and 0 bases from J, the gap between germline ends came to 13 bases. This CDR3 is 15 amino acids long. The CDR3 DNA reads TGCGCCAGCAGTCTTAGGAGCCCACCCTCCTACGAGCAGTACGTC. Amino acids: CASSLRSPPSYEQYV.

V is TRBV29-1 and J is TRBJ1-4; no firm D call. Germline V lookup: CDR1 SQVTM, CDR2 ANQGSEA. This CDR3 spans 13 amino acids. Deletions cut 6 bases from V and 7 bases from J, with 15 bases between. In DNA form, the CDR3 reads TGCAGCGTGTGTCTTGCGGTGAGTGAAAAACTGTTTTTT. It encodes CSVCLAVSEKLFF.

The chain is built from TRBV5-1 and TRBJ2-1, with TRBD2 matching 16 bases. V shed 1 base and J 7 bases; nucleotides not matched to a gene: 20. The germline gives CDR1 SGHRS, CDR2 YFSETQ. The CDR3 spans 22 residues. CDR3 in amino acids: CASSLIPTVGTSGRAKVNEQFF. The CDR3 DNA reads TGCGCCAGCAGCTTGATCCCTACTGTAGGGACTAGCGGGAGGGCCAAGGTAAATGAGCAGTTCTTC.

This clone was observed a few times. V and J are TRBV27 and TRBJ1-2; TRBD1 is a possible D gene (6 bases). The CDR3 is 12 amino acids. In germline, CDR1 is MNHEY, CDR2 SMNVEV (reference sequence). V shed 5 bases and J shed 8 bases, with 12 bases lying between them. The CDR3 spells CASSQQGRGYTF. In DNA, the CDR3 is TGTGCCAGCAGTCAACAGGGACGGGGCTACACCTTC.

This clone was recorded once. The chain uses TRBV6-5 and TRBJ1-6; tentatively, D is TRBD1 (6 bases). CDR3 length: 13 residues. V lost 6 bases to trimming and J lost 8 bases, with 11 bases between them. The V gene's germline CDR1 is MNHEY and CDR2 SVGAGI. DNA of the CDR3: TGTGCCAGCAGGGACAGAATCTATTCACCCCTCCACTTT. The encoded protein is CASRDRIYSPLHF.

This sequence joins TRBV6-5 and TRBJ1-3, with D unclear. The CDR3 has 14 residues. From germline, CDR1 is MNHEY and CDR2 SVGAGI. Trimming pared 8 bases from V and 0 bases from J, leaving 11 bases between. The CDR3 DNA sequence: TGTGCCAGCCTCTCGGGGAACTCTGGAAACACCATATATTTT. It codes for CASLSGNSGNTIYF.

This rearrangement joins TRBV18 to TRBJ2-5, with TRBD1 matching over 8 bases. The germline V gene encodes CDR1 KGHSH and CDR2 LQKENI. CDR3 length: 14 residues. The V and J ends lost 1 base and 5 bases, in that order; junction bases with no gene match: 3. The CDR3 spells CASSPQTGVETQYF. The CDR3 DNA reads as TGTGCCAGCTCACCACAGACAGGGGTGGAGACCCAGTACTTC.